Sequencing of this T cell receptor (beta chain) was carried out in a study of CD8 T cells in ankylosing spondylitis. TCRdb ran MiXCR on the 5' RACE reads and lists one entry per CDR3 protein. This table has fewer than 250,000 distinct CDR3 sequences, 10% to 13% appearing once. Of note for this clonotype: The antigen remains undetermined.

Per the germline V gene, CDR1 is SQVTM and CDR2 is ANQGSEA. CDR3 length: 11 residues. V was trimmed by 6 bases and J by 4 bases, leaving 10 bases between them. Study-level results: Matched ankylosing spondylitis synovial fluid reportedly showed significant enrichment of disease-linked clones. Before this, some motif variants had been reported in reactive arthritis synovial fluid and blood.

Input material: blood, either unsorted or a sorted T cell fraction (not recorded which). V is TRBV29-1 and J is TRBJ2-7; D is unresolved. This sequence originates from a male donor with ankylosing spondylitis or in good health (not recorded which). The CDR3 protein is CSVGDRYEQYF. The DNA of the CDR3 is TGCAGCGTCGGCGACCGATACGAGCAGTACTTC.